This T cell receptor beta chain was identified in a study of T cell repertoires in cytomegalovirus infection. This clonotype was seen more than once but under ten times. The trim removed 5 bases at V and 1 base at J, leaving 8 bases unmatched. CDR1 is SGHVS, CDR2 FQNEAQ, per germline. The CDR3 loop spans 16 amino acids. Using its own MiXCR run on the reads, TCRdb lists one record per CDR3 protein. The sample contains about 160,000 distinct CDR3 sequences, roughly 15% of which appear only once. The V and J genes are TRBV7-8 and TRBJ2-3; 8 nucleotides agree with TRBD2. Source material: CD8+ T cells from PBMCs. The TCR originated in a human donor in good health (CMV status not recorded). Some clones in this sample may be carry-over from other donors' samples. CDR3 sequence reads: CASSLLAGGGTDTQYF. In nucleotides, the CDR3 is TGTGCCAGCAGCCTCCTTGCGGGGGGTGGCACAGATACGCAGTATTTT.